This record covers a single T cell receptor beta chain. In this sample, this clone turned up many times. Its antigen has not been determined. Per-nucleotide qualities are absent, and no much larger clonotype sits a single base away. The sample originates from a study of blood T cell repertoires in COVID-19 (dated by TCRdb to 2018 to 2020). Turning to the overall study: Collaborator samples came from the United States, Italy and Spain and covered acute and convalescent phases of COVID-19. Deeply sampled blood TCRbeta repertoires from subjects exposed to, actively infected with, or recovered from COVID-19 were included in the dataset. Nearly every sample came with metadata listing a de-identified subject ID, COVID-19 status, age in years and sex. HLA class I and class II types, where available, came from metadata supplied by the sample provider rather than from assay-based typing. The prospective study material was composed of cDNA or gDNA derived from T cells, B-cell-depleted T cells, or PBMCs. The samples were drawn from two sources: the first 160 participants of the ongoing ImmuneRACE study, and 1,000 to 1,500 subjects contributed by 6 global collaborators. A freely available public database, intended as a resource for researchers studying the immune response to SARS-CoV-2, is where the repertoires were released. Results the study describes overall, beyond this receptor: The quantity of clinical and demographic metadata differed by source and by participant and was supplied without curation.

TCRbeta CDR3 regions were amplified from genomic DNA by means of the immunoSEQ Assay, a bias-controlled multiplex PCR. In the paper's pipeline: The number of nucleated cells in each sample was estimated from the amplification of reference gene primers within the assay. To quantify the absolute abundance of each unique TCRbeta CDR3 rearrangement, sequence reads were collapsed and filtered. For each sample, productive Simpson clonality was calculated as the square root of Simpson's diversity index across productive rearrangements. The clones in this table, taken by TCRdb from immuneACCESS, are in-frame only. Not every clone is retained; where verified, under half of the shortfall comes from an unresolved V gene, and the cause of the rest is unknown. That table is the source of V, J and clone size, and D and trimming were worked out from the DNA. A total of about 180,000 clones appear in this sample, 82% of them only once. 15% to 20% of the sample lies in the top ten.

Reading the germline V gene gives CDR1 MNHNS and CDR2 SASEGT. Trimming costs V 1 base and J 9 bases, and their ends lie 16 bases apart. The CDR3 sequence holds 15 residues, the cysteine and phenylalanine included. Solely the CDR3 DNA is kept, with 45 bases framed from the first base. In the prospective study, participants were about 18 to 100 years old, resided in about two dozen geographic areas of the United States, and were enrolled through a virtual design. To assign participants to cohorts, the prospective study relied on clinical history that participants themselves reported in a screening survey and a study questionnaire. Recovered participants in ImmuneRACE Cohort 3 were defined by two consecutive negative NP/OP PCR tests, clearance by a healthcare professional, or resolution of symptoms. Each participant in the prospective study had whole blood, serum and a nasopharyngeal or oropharyngeal swab collected by mobile phlebotomists. Over an approximately 2-month period, participants in the prospective study had the option of providing additional blood draws and questionnaires. Before DNA extraction, blood samples from the prospective study were shipped at room temperature or frozen.

The V gene is TRBV6-1 and the J gene is TRBJ1-5; perhaps TRBD1 is the D gene, with 6 bases matching. The sequence was collected from a man aged 60-69 years who had recovered from COVID-19. The sequenced sample consisted of PBMCs or T cells enriched from blood (not recorded which). The CDR3 protein: CASSEGTWTATPQHF. The nucleotides read TGTGCCAGCAGTGAAGGCACCTGGACAGCTACGCCCCAGCATTTT.